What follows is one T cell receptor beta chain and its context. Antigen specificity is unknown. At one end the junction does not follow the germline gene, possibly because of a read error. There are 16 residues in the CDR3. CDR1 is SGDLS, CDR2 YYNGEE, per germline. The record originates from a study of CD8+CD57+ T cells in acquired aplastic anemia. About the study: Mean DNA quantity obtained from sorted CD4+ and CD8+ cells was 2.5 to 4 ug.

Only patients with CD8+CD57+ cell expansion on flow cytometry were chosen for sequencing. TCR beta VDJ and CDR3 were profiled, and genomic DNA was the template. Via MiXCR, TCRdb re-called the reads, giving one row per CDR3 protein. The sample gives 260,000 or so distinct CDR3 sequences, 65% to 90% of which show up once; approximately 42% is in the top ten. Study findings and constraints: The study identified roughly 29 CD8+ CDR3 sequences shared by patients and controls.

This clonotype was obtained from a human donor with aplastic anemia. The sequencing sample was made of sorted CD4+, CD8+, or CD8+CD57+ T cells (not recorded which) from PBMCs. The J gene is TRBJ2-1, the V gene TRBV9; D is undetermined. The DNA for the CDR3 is TGTGCCAGCAGCGTTCAATCAGATGGGCAGTATTTTGAGCAGTCCTTC. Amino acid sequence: CASSVQSDGQYFEQSF.